The clone carrying this TCR beta chain has a handful of counts. This specimen comes from a study of blood T cells in healthy people across ages. Per the germline V gene, CDR1 is SGDLS and CDR2 is YYNGEE. The CDR3 loop spans 16 amino acids. Trimming stripped 3 bases from V and 4 bases from J, with 19 bases between. A second PCR of roughly 7 to 11 cycles used a sample-barcoded 5' primer and a J-beta primer mix. Using its own MiXCR run on the 5' RACE reads, TCRdb lists one record per CDR3 protein. Of under 1 million distinct CDR3 sequences detected, around 43% appear once; the ten largest clones hold roughly a fifth.

This chain connects TRBV9 to TRBJ1-2; a weak D match, TRBD1 (5 bases). The origin of this receptor is a man in his fifties or sixties in good health. Input material: blood. CDR3 protein: CASSAAGSTGTYGYTF. In nucleotides, the CDR3 is TGTGCCAGCAGCGCCGCGGGCTCTACAGGAACCTATGGCTACACCTTC.